This passage covers 25 T cell receptor beta chains from one sample sequenced in a study of CD8+ T cells in alopecia areata. It was cDNA, reverse transcribed from extracted RNA, that served as the sequencing template. Assay used: immunoSEQ multiplex PCR; TCRdb lists only in-frame clones, some missing. The sample yields under 250,000 clones, 50% to 60% seen once. This material consisted of CD4+ T cells sorted from blood, taken at week 0. The receptors were gathered from a human donor with alopecia areata.

The chain joins TRBV29-1 to TRBJ2-4; 14 positions match TRBD2. Germline loops: CDR1 SQVTM, CDR2 ANQGSEA. Losses at the gene ends were 5 bases for V and 6 bases for J; bases not matched to a gene: 3. This CDR3 comprises 14 residues. CDR3 in amino acids: CSVYGLAGGNIQYF. CDR3 bases: TGCAGCGTTTACGGACTAGCGGGGGGAAACATTCAGTACTTC.

This chain connects TRBV2 to TRBJ2-1; 7 bases line up with TRBD2. The length of the CDR3 is 15 residues. The V and J ends lost 4 bases and 7 bases, in that order; junction bases with no gene match: 10. Germline V gene data show CDR1 as SNHLY and CDR2 as FYNNEI. This chain's CDR3 is CASSGEGGPSNEQFF. The CDR3 bases are TGTGCCAGCAGTGGGGAGGGAGGGCCCTCGAATGAGCAGTTCTTC.

The genes are TRBV27 and TRBJ2-1; 13 bases are shared with TRBD2. This CDR3 is 15 amino acids long. V shed 4 bases and J 8 bases; nucleotides not matched to a gene: 5. Germline lookup yields CDR1 MNHEY and CDR2 SMNVEV (reference sequence). This chain's CDR3 is CASSSGLAGVHEQFF. CDR3 DNA sequence: TGTGCCAGCAGTTCCGGACTAGCGGGAGTTCATGAGCAGTTCTTC.

The chain recombines TRBV14 with TRBJ1-1; D is perhaps TRBD1 (5 bases). Trimming left V 4 bases short and J 6 bases short, with 15 bases between. The length of the CDR3 is 14 residues. Germline CDR1 SGHDN, CDR2 FVKESK. The CDR3 protein is CASSPFRERAEAFF. In DNA form, the CDR3 reads TGTGCCAGCAGCCCATTCAGGGAAAGGGCTGAAGCTTTCTTT.

This clone was counted between two and nine times. The chain joins TRBV7-9 to TRBJ2-1, with D perhaps matching TRBD1 (5 bases). The V and J ends lost 2 bases and 4 bases respectively, with 12 bases between them. The CDR3 is 15 residues long. Germline V lookup: CDR1 SEHNR, CDR2 FQNEAQ (reference sequence). The CDR3, as DNA: TGTGCCAGCAGCTTAAGGGGTCTGGTATACAATGAGCAGTTCTTC. Its protein is CASSLRGLVYNEQFF.

The chain has TRBV15 and TRBJ2-7; D may be TRBD2 (5 bases). CDR1 is LNHNV, CDR2 YYDKDF, per germline (reference sequence). The CDR3 runs to 15 residues. The V end was cut by 1 base, the J end by 5 bases, with 15 bases between. This CDR3 reads CATSRGRTSGDEQYF. CDR3 DNA sequence: TGTGCCACCAGCAGAGGGAGGACCAGCGGTGACGAGCAGTACTTC.

This clone has only a few counts. The chain links TRBV11-3 to TRBJ2-1, with 8 nucleotides matching TRBD1. The V gene's germline CDR1 is SGHNT and CDR2 YENEEA. This CDR3 has 16 residues. Trimming at V came to 1 base and at J to 4 bases, leaving 6 bases not matched to a gene. CDR3 DNA: TGTGCCAGCAGCTTAGGTGGTGGGGACAGGTACAATGAGCAGTTCTTC. Translated: CASSLGGGDRYNEQFF.

The CDR3 loop is CASSFRRGLAGGDEQYF. The CDR3 coding sequence is TGTGCCAGCAGCTTCCGGAGGGGACTAGCGGGAGGCGACGAGCAGTACTTC. This sequence joins TRBV11-2 and TRBJ2-7, with 15 bases aligning to TRBD2. The V segment lost 3 bases and the J segment 5 bases; nucleotides outside the gene matches: 8. Germline loops: CDR1 SGHAT, CDR2 FQNNGV. The CDR3 extends over 17 amino acids.

This clone was observed a handful of times. The identical CDR3 is also encoded by other nucleotide sequences in the sample. The chain has TRBV29-1 and TRBJ1-1; D is undetermined. Trimming took off 4 bases at V and 0 bases at J, with 9 bases between the two ends. Germline V gene sequence: CDR1 SQVTM, CDR2 ANQGSEA. CDR3 length equals 13 residues. The CDR3 spells CSVVRPLNTEAFF. For the CDR3, the DNA is TGCAGCGTTGTCCGGCCCCTGAACACTGAAGCTTTCTTT.

The chain couples TRBV30 to TRBJ2-2; D remains ambiguous. V was clipped by 5 bases and J by 4 bases, with 5 bases between them. Germline values: CDR1 GTSNPN, CDR2 SVGIG (reference sequence). The length of the CDR3 is 11 residues. The CDR3 reads CAWGATGELFF. CDR3 DNA: TGTGCCTGGGGAGCCACCGGGGAGCTGTTTTTT.

The rearrangement links TRBV29-1 to TRBJ2-3; D is unresolved. CDR3 length: 13 amino acids. Germline values: CDR1 SQVTM, CDR2 ANQGSEA. Between the trimmed V and J ends, which lost 7 bases and 0 bases, there was a span of 11 bases. The CDR3 protein is CSERLPSTDTQYF. CDR3 coding DNA: TGCAGCGAACGCCTTCCTAGCACAGATACGCAGTATTTT.

This clone has more than one count but fewer than ten. The rearrangement uses TRBV7-9 and TRBJ2-7; D ambiguous. V was pared by 4 bases and J by 6 bases, with 7 bases between. This CDR3 spans 11 amino acids. CDR1 is SEHNR and CDR2 is FQNEAQ in the germline V gene (reference sequence). In DNA form, the CDR3 reads TGTGCCAGCAGCTCTCCATCCGAGCAGTACTTC. Protein product: CASSSPSEQYF.

In its sample, this clone was seen once. The rearrangement joins TRBV7-9 to TRBJ2-2; unclear D gene. This CDR3 has 15 amino acids. Trimming shortened V by 5 bases and J by 3 bases, and 13 bases separated the two germline ends. CDR1 SEHNR and CDR2 FQNEAQ come from the germline V gene (reference sequence). The CDR3 loop reads CASSLIGSDTGELFF. The DNA for the CDR3 is TGTGCCAGCAGCCTAATCGGGTCGGACACCGGGGAGCTGTTTTTT. The full variable domain, with the rest looked up from reference TRBV7-9 and TRBJ2-2, is DTGVSQNPRHKITKRGQNVTFRCDPISEHNRLYWYRQTLGQGPEFLTYFQNEAQLEKSRLLSDRFSAERPKGSFSTLEIQRTEQGDSAMYLCASSLIGSDTGELFFGEGSRLTVL.

This clone was seen only a few times. V usage is TRBV7-9 and J usage is TRBJ2-7; possibly TRBD2 for D (5 bases). The ends were cut back, 5 bases at V and 1 base at J, with 15 bases in the middle. The germline V gene has CDR1 SEHNR and CDR2 FQNEAQ (reference sequence). The CDR3 is 15 residues long. In nucleotides, the CDR3 is TGTGCCAGCAGCAGTGCTCGGGATACATCCTACGAGCAGTACTTC. This encodes CASSSARDTSYEQYF.

The genes are TRBV9 and TRBJ2-5, with 7 bases identical to TRBD2. Germline V gene lookup returns CDR1 SGDLS and CDR2 YYNGEE. V was pared by 0 bases and J by 13 bases, with 15 bases of the junction left unmatched. The CDR3 extends over 15 amino acids. The CDR3, as DNA: TGTGCCAGCAGCGTAGGGTCGGCTAGCGGATACACTCGGTACTTC. Its protein product is CASSVGSASGYTRYF.

This clone was found once. This sequence joins TRBV7-9 and TRBJ1-2; TRBD1 aligns across 8 bases. CDR3 length equals 15 residues. Germline-derived CDR1 and CDR2 are SEHNR and FQNEAQ (reference sequence). The trim removed 2 bases at V and 6 bases at J, leaving 8 bases unmatched. CDR3 nucleotides: TGTGCCAGCAGCTTACTCCCGCAGGGGGCGAATGGCTACACCTTC. Amino acid sequence: CASSLLPQGANGYTF.

This clone showed up just a few times. This chain uses TRBV4-1 with TRBJ2-4; 10 nucleotides align to TRBD2. Germline-derived CDR1 and CDR2 are MGHRA and YSYEKL. J gave up 8 bases and V 1 base, and 11 bases lay outside the gene matches. The CDR3 has 17 residues. The CDR3 DNA follows: TGCGCCAGCAGCCAAGTGGGCCAGCGGGAGGGTCAGGACATTCAGTACTTC. Residues: CASSQVGQREGQDIQYF.

The gene calls are TRBV30 and TRBJ1-1; 8 nucleotides match TRBD1. The germline V gene has CDR1 GTSNPN and CDR2 SVGIG (reference sequence). This CDR3 contains 15 residues. V shed 0 bases and J 4 bases; nucleotides not matched to a gene: 7. The CDR3 DNA sequence: TGTGCCTGGAGTGTAGTCCGACAGGGGCGCACTGAAGCTTTCTTT. It codes for CAWSVVRQGRTEAFF. Based on the CDR3 plus reference TRBV30 and TRBJ1-1, the full variable domain is SQTIHQWPATLVQPVGSPLSLECTVEGTSNPNLYWYRQAAGRGLQLLFYSVGIGQISSEVPQNLSASRPQDRQFILSSKKLLLSDSGFYLCAWSVVRQGRTEAFFGQGTRLTVV.

This clone was found a few times. The rearrangement joins TRBV9 to TRBJ2-3, with a weak D call TRBD2 (6 bases). The CDR3 loop spans 15 amino acids. Trimming pared 7 bases from V and 0 bases from J, leaving 15 bases between. CDR1 SGDLS and CDR2 YYNGEE come from the germline V gene. The CDR3 region is CASGGGHSSTDTQYF. CDR3 sequence (DNA): TGTGCCAGCGGAGGAGGGCACTCTAGCACAGATACGCAGTATTTT. Looking up the rest from reference TRBV9 and TRBJ2-3 gives the full variable domain: DSGVTQTPKHLITATGQRVTLRCSPRSGDLSVYWYQQSLDQGLQFLIQYYNGEERAKGNILERFSAQQFPDLHSELNLSSLELGDSALYFCASGGGHSSTDTQYFGPGTRLTVL.

The rearrangement joins TRBV19 to TRBJ2-4; D unresolved. The CDR3 is 15 amino acids. Germline V lookup: CDR1 LNHDA, CDR2 SQIVND (reference sequence). Trimming left V 4 bases short and J 0 bases short, with 10 bases between. The CDR3 nucleotides are TGTGCCAGTAGTACCAGTCGGCTAGCCAAAAACATTCAGTACTTC. Translating gives CASSTSRLAKNIQYF.

V usage is TRBV6-5 and J usage is TRBJ2-5; D possibly corresponds to TRBD1 (5 bases). This CDR3 is built from 14 residues. The V end lost 5 bases, the J end lost 1 base, and 11 bases lay between the germline ends. Germline lookup yields CDR1 MNHEY and CDR2 SVGAGI. The CDR3 region is CASSARVVQETQYF. Here the CDR3 DNA reads TGTGCCAGCAGTGCCAGGGTTGTCCAAGAGACCCAGTACTTC.

This chain joins TRBV11-2 and TRBJ1-2; no definite D call. Germline CDR1 is SGHAT and CDR2 is FQNNGV. The length of the CDR3 is 12 residues. The ends were cut back, 3 bases at V and 5 bases at J, with 7 bases in the middle. The CDR3 reads CASSLVVYGYTF. DNA of the CDR3: TGTGCCAGCAGCTTGGTGGTTTATGGCTACACCTTC.

In this sample, this clone turned up a few times. The V call is TRBV7-3, the J call TRBJ2-2, with a possible D match to TRBD1 (5 bases). This CDR3 has 16 residues. Trimming pared 5 bases from V and 1 base from J, leaving 14 bases between. Germline assignment: CDR1 SGHTA and CDR2 FQGTGA. The CDR3 spells CASSRSPTGNTGELFF. In nucleotides, the CDR3 is TGTGCCAGCAGCCGCTCCCCCACAGGGAACACCGGGGAGCTGTTTTTT.

The rearrangement links TRBV29-1 to TRBJ2-1; the D is unclear. V was trimmed by 4 bases and J by 9 bases, leaving 10 bases between them. In germline, CDR1 is SQVTM, CDR2 ANQGSEA. The CDR3 covers 11 residues. Here the CDR3 DNA reads TGCAGCGTTGTCCCGGATGGTGAGCAGTTCTTC. Encoded protein: CSVVPDGEQFF.

V is TRBV5-1 and J is TRBJ2-7; no reliable D call. The CDR3 runs 12 residues. The V gene lost 0 bases and the J gene lost 7 bases, with 8 bases spanning the gap. Germline V CDR1 and CDR2: SGHRS, YFSETQ. The chain's CDR3 is CASSLVGQEQYF. The CDR3 nucleotides are TGCGCCAGCAGCTTGGTGGGTCAAGAGCAGTACTTC.